The 9 T cell receptor beta chains in this list originate from one sample, sequenced in a study of cytomegalovirus exposure and HLA in healthy donors. PCR employed 60 Vbeta and 13 Jbeta primers. TCRdb's copy holds only in-frame clones and misses some; the assay was immunoSEQ multiplex PCR. The data contain 130,000 to 150,000 clones, around 77% of them seen just once; the ten biggest clones take up just under 1%. Source material: PBMCs. These TCRs come from a man aged 18 to 30 in good health and CMV-seronegative.

This clone was seen a handful of times. V is TRBV6-5 and J is TRBJ1-2, with 10 bases that match TRBD1. After removal of 2 bases from V and 8 bases from J, the junction contained 8 bases not matched to a gene. Germline assignment: CDR1 MNHEY and CDR2 SVGAGI. The CDR3 has 15 amino acids. CDR3 in DNA: TGTGCCAGCAGTTACCTAGACAGGGGGCGAGGGGGCTACACCTTC. Translation: CASSYLDRGRGGYTF.

This chain connects TRBV19 to TRBJ1-2; 8 bases are a match to TRBD1. CDR3 size: 13 residues. The germline V gene encodes CDR1 LNHDA and CDR2 SQIVND (reference sequence). The ends lost 5 bases at V and 4 bases at J; junction bases unmatched: 3. The CDR3 DNA reads TGTGCCAGTAGTCCCGACAGGGGCTATGGCTACACCTTC. Amino acid sequence: CASSPDRGYGYTF.

CDR3 sequence (DNA): TGCGCCAGCAGCTTGGCCTCTAGCGGGGGGGAAGAGACCCAGTACTTC. Its translation is CASSLASSGGEETQYF. The V gene is TRBV5-1, the J gene TRBJ2-5; TRBD2 agrees at 12 bases. CDR1 and CDR2 from the germline V gene are SGHRS and YFSETQ. The CDR3 has 16 amino acids. The ends lost 0 bases at V and 3 bases at J; junction bases unmatched: 3.

This chain links TRBV7-9 with TRBJ1-5; a possible D gene is TRBD1 (5 bases). Looked up from germline, CDR1 is SEHNR and CDR2 is FQNEAQ (reference sequence). The CDR3 has 13 amino acids. Between the trimmed V and J ends, which lost 3 bases and 6 bases, there was a span of 9 bases. The CDR3 region has the DNA TGTGCCAGCAGCTTGGGGGGTGCTCAGCCCCAGCATTTT. Translating gives CASSLGGAQPQHF.

The rearrangement links TRBV30 to TRBJ2-7; D uncertain. The CDR3 has 13 amino acids. Germline assignment: CDR1 GTSNPN and CDR2 SVGIG (reference sequence). V lost 2 bases, J lost 2 bases, and 10 bases lay in between. For the CDR3, the DNA is TGTGCCTGGAGTCGAGGCGCTGCCTACGAGCAGTACTTC. Protein product: CAWSRGAAYEQYF.

This clone showed up just once. The gene calls are TRBV5-1 and TRBJ2-7; a weak D match, TRBD1 (6 bases). Trimming removed 4 bases from V and 5 bases from J, with 16 bases in between. CDR1 is SGHRS and CDR2 is YFSETQ in the germline V gene. This CDR3 has 14 residues. The CDR3 DNA reads TGCGCCAGCAGCAGTCGGACAGTCGGGGACGAGCAGTACTTC. Translated, it gives CASSSRTVGDEQYF.

The rearrangement links TRBV10-3 to TRBJ2-5; TRBD2 aligns across 9 bases. Germline lookup yields CDR1 ENHRY and CDR2 SYGVKD. This CDR3 is 16 amino acids long. Trimming removed 0 bases from V and 5 bases from J; junction bases left unmatched: 7. CDR3 DNA: TGTGCCATCAGTGAGTCGCGGGGGGGCCTTCTGGAGACCCAGTACTTC. Protein product: CAISESRGGLLETQYF.

V is TRBV2 and J is TRBJ1-1; TRBD1 agrees at 9 bases. V shed 6 bases and J 5 bases; nucleotides not matched to a gene: 4. The CDR3 contains 13 residues. In germline, CDR1 is SNHLY, CDR2 FYNNEI. The chain's CDR3 is CASRPGTGTEAFF. The CDR3, as DNA: TGTGCCAGCAGACCCGGGACAGGGACTGAAGCTTTCTTT. Full variable domain (missing parts from reference TRBV2 and TRBJ1-1): EPEVTQTPSHQVTQMGQEVILRCVPISNHLYFYWYRQILGQKVEFLVSFYNNEISEKSEIFDDQFSVERPDGSNFTLKIRSTKLEDSAMYFCASRPGTGTEAFFGQGTRLTVV.

This chain joins TRBV15 and TRBJ1-1; 8 bases are shared with TRBD1. The J segment lost 0 bases and the V segment lost 7 bases, leaving 7 bases of the junction unmatched. CDR3 size: 15 residues. Germline CDR1 and CDR2: LNHNV and YYDKDF (reference sequence). The CDR3 bases are TGTGCCACCAAGGACAGGGCGGTCCTGAACACTGAAGCTTTCTTT. It is translated as CATKDRAVLNTEAFF.